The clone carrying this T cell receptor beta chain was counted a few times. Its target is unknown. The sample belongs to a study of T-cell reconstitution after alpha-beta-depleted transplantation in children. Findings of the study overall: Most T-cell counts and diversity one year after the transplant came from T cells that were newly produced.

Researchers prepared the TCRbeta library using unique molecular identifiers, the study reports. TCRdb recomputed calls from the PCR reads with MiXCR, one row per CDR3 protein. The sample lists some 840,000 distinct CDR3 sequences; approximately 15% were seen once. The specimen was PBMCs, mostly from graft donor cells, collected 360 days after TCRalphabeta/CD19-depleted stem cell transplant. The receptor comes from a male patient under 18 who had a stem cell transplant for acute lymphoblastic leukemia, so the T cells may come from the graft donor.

The CDR3 bases are TGTGCCAGCAGTCCCAAGACAGGAACCAGCGAAGAGACCCAGTACTTC. It is translated as CASSPKTGTSEETQYF. V usage is TRBV12-3 or TRBV12-4 and J usage is TRBJ2-5, with D possibly being TRBD1 (6 bases). V lost 5 bases and J lost 3, with 19 bases in between. There are 16 residues in the CDR3.